This TCR beta chain was sequenced for a study of cytomegalovirus exposure and HLA in healthy donors (dated by TCRdb to 2016 to 2017). In terms of the full investigation: In an earlier analysis of approximately 640 of the donors, 250 to 300 Gb of sequence data and 95 million to 130 million unique TCR beta sequences from 150 million to 200 million T cells were reported. Roughly 300 gigabases of sequencing data and around 80 million unique TCR sequences made up an early release that covered 500 to 650 HLA-typed donors. Among the roughly 380 genotyped donors, approximately 82% belonged to the genetic ancestry cluster associated with self-reported Caucasian donors. The study aimed to test whether cataloging public T cell receptors could reveal signatures of past pathogen exposure. The study profiled the T cell repertoires of fewer than 850 subjects by immunosequencing and related them to cytomegalovirus serostatus. A separate validation cohort of over a hundred different subjects was used in addition to the roughly 620-subject first cohort. To predict cytomegalovirus infection status, the study combined high-throughput TCR immunosequencing, statistical association of individual TCRs with disease status, and machine learning. To study patterns of TCR occurrence, a later analysis re-analyzed previously published TCR beta repertoires from several hundred donors and added high-resolution HLA genotyping. Rather than drawing on any new phenotypic data, the later analysis identified candidate immune exposures from TCR beta sequences and the way those sequences occurred across donors. An earlier analysis of around 540 of the donors applied high-throughput TCR beta sequencing to assess whether each TCR beta V gene segment acted as functional or pseudogenic. Alongside the repertoire data, information on donor age, sex, ethnicity and CMV serostatus was compiled. In a later genetic analysis, genome-wide SNP genotypes for about three fifths of the roughly 670 donors were used, and that subset was treated as a discovery cohort. Every repertoire in the discovery cohort had been generated on one and the same sequencing platform. HLA typing covered class I and class II loci at four-digit resolution. Typing coverage differed by locus: A, B, C, DRB1 and DQB1 were typed in roughly 620-640 donors, DQA1 in approximately 520, DPA1 in some 610, and DPB1 in roughly 450. A few DR-DQ haplotypes were handled as single units for association and clustering because linkage in the cohort was strong. Across 300 to 400 genotyped donors of the cohort, an average of approximately 240,000 unique TCR beta nucleotide sequences per donor were sequenced, and approximately 17% of those sequences were non-productive.

In the case of this clone: Its antigen target is currently unknown. Within one base of it there is no much larger clone, and no base qualities were kept.

According to the germline V gene, CDR1 reads SNHLY and CDR2 reads FYNNEI. Counted from cysteine to phenylalanine, this CDR3 has 15 amino acids. This entry keeps only the CDR3 DNA: 45 bases, framed from base 1. Relative to germline, V is missing 5 bases and J is missing 6 bases, with 7 bases of the junction outside any gene match. In total, fewer than 750 healthy bone marrow donors made up the cohort. At the time of sampling, all cohort members were nominally healthy, though unrecorded immune exposures were likely present. The donor tested CMV seronegative and was one of the 352 seronegative cohort members. Every donor gave a peripheral blood sample, and the peripheral blood mononuclear cells from that sample were used for TCR beta sequencing. Genomic DNA extraction from the blood cell samples was performed with the Qiagen DNeasy Blood Extraction Kit. Libraries were constructed by the immunoSEQ multiplex PCR assay. A mixture of 60 forward primers for TCR Vbeta segments and 13 reverse primers for TCR Jbeta segments was used in the multiplex PCR. The CDR3 region of rearranged TCR beta genes was amplified from genomic DNA with a multiplex PCR assay. The amplified TCR beta libraries were sequenced on the Illumina HiSeq System as 87-base-pair reads. The original pipeline was this. Across the 670 or so repertoires, a later analysis counted approximately 75 million unique TCR beta chains, roughly 11 million of which were shared by at least two donors. To remove PCR and sequencing errors, raw reads were error-corrected and collapsed into unique sequences using a nearest-neighbor algorithm that merged closely related sequences. Alignment of CDR3 sequences to IMGT reference sequences was used to assign V, D and J gene segments. For a sequence to be retained, at least a six-nucleotide match to both a V gene segment and a J gene segment was required. Rearrangements were classified as productive when the CDR3 lacked stop codons and remained in frame with V and J, and all other rearrangements were classified as non-productive. Following IMGT convention, CDR3 was defined as the stretch from the second conserved V-encoded cysteine to the conserved J-encoded phenylalanine. The earlier analysis of about 640 of the donors excluded any sequence lacking an unambiguous match to a single V gene segment. An earlier analysis of a few hundred of the donors called V segments functional above 56.7% productive rearrangements and segregating when the between-donor standard deviation exceeded 5%. To diagnose cytomegalovirus status from the catalog of TCR beta chain sequences, a statistical classification framework was built. In a later analysis, V and J genes were assigned by comparing TCR nucleotide sequences against IMGT/GENE-DB human TR gene sequences. In a later analysis, CDR3 sequences and most-parsimonious VDJ recombination scenarios were assigned using the TCRdist pipeline. In a later analysis, each TCR beta chain was defined by its CDR3 amino acid sequence together with its V-gene family, and reads lacking a unique V-gene family were excluded. As a way to deal with suspected cross-contamination and a sequencing artifact, a later analysis dropped over 550 nucleotide sequences that were highly shared and had low generation probability. A later analysis calculated a clonal expansion index for each public chain from normalized within-repertoire ranks of inferred template counts. A later analysis computed generation probabilities with a VDJ recombination model fitted to out-of-frame rearrangements, and checked the results against IGoR. In a later analysis, TCR-TCR, TCR-HLA and TCR-CMV co-occurrence was scored with hypergeometric tests, and a repertoire-size bias correction was applied to TCR pairs. A later analysis estimated false discovery rates by permuting HLA or CMV assignments 20 times. In a later analysis, co-occurring TCRs were grouped using DBSCAN, with TCRdist sequence similarity added in when clustering inside HLA-allele-positive subsets. For co-occurrence clustering, repertoires with fewer than 30,000 or more than 120,000 public chains were excluded, along with roughly 5 repertoires with anomalous nucleotide sharing. TCRdb retrieved this table from immuneACCESS and kept in-frame rearrangements only. Not all clones are present; in checked studies, unresolved V genes account for under half, and no reason is known for the remainder. V and J calls and clone size follow that table, whereas D and trimming were derived from the DNA. The sample profile shows nearly 110,000 clones; over 55% of them were found once. The leading ten clones occupy less than 3.5% of the sample.

Overall study results and their limits: In a later analysis, TCR association rates were found to vary across HLA loci, with the most associated TCRs seen for DRB1 alleles and the fewest for HLA-C alleles. A few of the identified cytomegalovirus-associated TCR beta chains were confirmed in vitro to be specific for cytomegalovirus antigens. According to a later analysis, most CMV-associated TCR beta chains appeared to be HLA-restricted, and the HLA associations seemed to be driven largely by CMV exposure. Most TCR sequences were observed very rarely across donors, whereas some public TCRs were present in many individuals. The classifier was reported to diagnose cytomegalovirus status with high specificity and sensitivity in both the original and validation cohorts. The study gave a list of 150 to 200 TCR beta chains associated with cytomegalovirus. Compared with the 666-donor mean, donors in an Asian-associated ancestry cluster had fewer N-insertions in productive TCRs, according to a later genetic analysis. When HLA alleles, especially DR and DQ, strongly co-occurred, TCR associations were difficult to assign to individual alleles. Immune exposure information for the cohort was limited to CMV serostatus. In an earlier analysis of around 500 of the donors, most TCR beta V segments appeared in productive rearrangements about 90% or about 30% of the time, broadly matching IMGT annotations. Linkage disequilibrium might explain the correlated functional status among segregating V segments, but an unknown experimental factor could not be ruled out. An association between a missense DCLRE1C variant and V-gene and J-gene trimming of TCR beta chains was found in a later genetic analysis and replicated in an independent cohort. The sequencing pipeline was judged likely to have produced a cluster of highly shared sequence variants as a technical artifact. A further reported finding was that TCR beta sequences accurately predicted the HLA-A and HLA-B alleles for most subjects in the first cohort. In a later analysis, HLA-associated TCR beta chains showed more clonal expansion and lower generation probabilities than non-associated chains that were equally common. Because HLA typing was unavailable for some donors at each locus, only the typed subset was used in association tests. At a false discovery rate of 0.05, a later analysis linked about 16,000 TCR beta sequences to specific HLA alleles. This cohort had only TCR beta chains sequenced, and the lack of alpha or paired-chain data limited which features could be detected. Presence/absence analyses assumed roughly uniform sequencing depth across donors, an assumption that may not hold. The authors suggested that the approach could potentially be extended to other disease states and immunological phenotypes. The earlier analysis of approximately 540 of the donors excluded 15 to 20 rarely observed V segments, including chromosome 9 orphons, because counts were too low. According to a later analysis, parvovirus B19, influenza, CMV and Epstein-Barr virus appeared linked to several top co-occurrence clusters. Because the 87-base-pair reads could not distinguish some IMGT-functional V segments, including TRBV6-2 and TRBV6-3, those segments were excluded.

The sequence derives from a female donor in good health and CMV-seronegative. Material: PBMCs. The sequence joins TRBV2 to TRBJ1-5; TRBD1 agrees with 10 junctional bases. The base sequence is TGTGCCAGCAGTTCGGGACAGGGGCTGGGTCAGCCCCAGCATTTT. Translation gives CASSSGQGLGQPQHF.